This TCR beta chain is drawn from a study of T cells in Graves' hyperthyroidism and ophthalmopathy. This clonotype has a count of ten or more. TCR beta CDR3 regions were amplified from RNA transcripts. The HTBI set primed first-round TCR CDR3 RT-PCR. TCRdb re-derived calls from the multiplex PCR reads in MiXCR, one entry per CDR3 protein. Altogether hundreds of thousands of distinct CDR3 sequences are present, about 17% being singletons, with the ten largest covering 16%. The CDR3 contains 16 residues. Unmatched junction bases numbered 9, after V lost 4 bases and J lost 4 bases. The rearrangement joins TRBV12-3 or TRBV12-4 to TRBJ2-1; TRBD2 agrees at 8 bases. The specimen sequenced was blood. The source is a woman in her forties or fifties with Graves' hyperthyroidism that later progressed to Graves' ophthalmopathy. The CDR3 DNA is TGTGCCAGCAGTTCCCCTAAGGCGGGGGGTTACAATGAGCAGTTCTTC. Its translation: CASSSPKAGGYNEQFF.